This paragraph covers one T cell receptor (beta chain) sequence. The sample comes from a study of blood T cell repertoires in COVID-19. Turning to the study itself: From the United States, Italy and Spain came samples of acute and convalescent COVID-19. Sample material is recorded as cDNA or gDNA derived from T cells, B-cell-depleted T cells, or PBMCs.

In the authors' methods: From reference gene primer amplification, estimates of nucleated cell counts were derived. Assay used: immunoSEQ multiplex PCR; TCRdb lists only in-frame clones, some missing. The V and J calls and clone size were taken over from that table, and D and trimming were inferred from the DNA. The repertoire holds some 200,000 clones, with around nine tenths as singletons. The source of this sequence is a woman in her late teens or twenties who had recovered from COVID-19. Sample: peripheral blood.

CDR3 nucleotides: TGCGCCAGCAGCTCGAGGGTCGGGGAGACCCAGTACTTC. Translation: CASSSRVGETQYF. V and J are TRBV5-1 and TRBJ2-5; the D gene is possibly TRBD2 (5 bases). There are 13 residues in the CDR3. CDR1 SGHRS and CDR2 YFSETQ come from the germline V gene. V was shortened by 3 bases and J by 5 bases, with 11 bases between the two germline ends.